This is a list of T cell receptor beta chains from one sample in a study of blood T cell repertoires in COVID-19. Here immunoSEQ multiplex PCR was the method, and the copy in TCRdb shows in-frame clones only, minus some. The table has 300,000 to 500,000 clones, approximately 85% seen once. Sequenced sample: PBMCs or T cells enriched from blood (not recorded which). The receptors derive from a woman aged 40 to 49 with acute COVID-19. The CDR3 runs from the conserved cysteine through the conserved F or W. D genes are given only for firm matches. Rows give clone size only sometimes, using once, few, many, or a class for an expanded clone.

abundance: -; v_gene: TRBV6-5; d_gene: -; j_gene: TRBJ1-1; CDR3nt: TGTGCCAGCAGTTCCCCGGGAAGGAACACTGAAGCTTTCTTT; CDR3aa: CASSSPGRNTEAFF
abundance: -; v_gene: TRBV5-1; d_gene: -; j_gene: TRBJ2-3; CDR3nt: TGCGCCAGCAGCTCCCAAGCTTCCACAGATACGCAGTATTTT; CDR3aa: CASSSQASTDTQYF
abundance: -; v_gene: TRBV4-1; d_gene: -; j_gene: TRBJ2-5; CDR3nt: TGCGCCAGCAGCCAAGATGTCCTAGCGCGAAAAGAGACCCAGTACTTC; CDR3aa: CASSQDVLARKETQYF
abundance: -; v_gene: TRBV24-1; d_gene: -; j_gene: TRBJ1-2; CDR3nt: TGTGCCACCAGTGATAAATTTCGCGAGGGCTACACCTTC; CDR3aa: CATSDKFREGYTF
abundance: -; v_gene: TRBV30; d_gene: -; j_gene: TRBJ1-4; CDR3nt: TGTGCCTGGAGGGGGGCGACTAATGAAAAACTGTTTTTT; CDR3aa: CAWRGATNEKLFF
abundance: -; v_gene: TRBV5-1; d_gene: TRBD1; j_gene: TRBJ1-1; CDR3nt: TGCGCCAGCAGCACCCTTAGGTCGGGACAGGTGAACACTGAAGCTTTCTTT; CDR3aa: CASSTLRSGQVNTEAFF
abundance: few; v_gene: TRBV7-9; d_gene: -; j_gene: TRBJ1-2; CDR3nt: TGTGCCAGCAGCTCCCAATTCGTCGGAGGCGAGGGCTATGGCTACACCTTC; CDR3aa: CASSSQFVGGEGYGYTF
abundance: -; v_gene: TRBV27; d_gene: TRBD1; j_gene: TRBJ1-2; CDR3nt: TGTGCCAGCAGTTATCGAGGGGGCGAGGGTGGCTACACCTTC; CDR3aa: CASSYRGGEGGYTF
abundance: -; v_gene: TRBV2; d_gene: TRBD2; j_gene: TRBJ2-7; CDR3nt: TGTGCCAGCAGACCGGGACTAGCGGTAACCTACGAGCAGTACTTC; CDR3aa: CASRPGLAVTYEQYF
abundance: -; v_gene: TRBV3-1/TRBV3-2; d_gene: TRBD1; j_gene: TRBJ1-6; CDR3nt: TGTGCCAGCAGCCAAGATAGGACCGGGACAGGCATTTATAATTCACCCCTCCACTTT; CDR3aa: CASSQDRTGTGIYNSPLHF
abundance: -; v_gene: TRBV2; d_gene: TRBD1; j_gene: TRBJ1-5; CDR3nt: TGTGCCAGCAGTGTAATACAGGGGTCGGGCAATCAGCCCCAGCATTTT; CDR3aa: CASSVIQGSGNQPQHF
abundance: -; v_gene: TRBV30; d_gene: TRBD1; j_gene: TRBJ1-4; CDR3nt: TGTGCCTGCACCTCCGGGACAGGGATCTCAGGGGGAAAACTGTTTTTT; CDR3aa: CACTSGTGISGGKLFF
abundance: -; v_gene: TRBV19; d_gene: -; j_gene: TRBJ2-7; CDR3nt: TGTGCCAGTAGTATAGGTTACGGGATGCCCTACGAGCAGTACTTC; CDR3aa: CASSIGYGMPYEQYF
abundance: -; v_gene: TRBV5-1; d_gene: TRBD2; j_gene: TRBJ2-3; CDR3nt: TGCGCCAGCAGCTTCAGGACTAGCGGGGGGCACGACACAGATACGCAGTATTTT; CDR3aa: CASSFRTSGGHDTDTQYF
abundance: once; v_gene: TRBV6-5; d_gene: TRBD1; j_gene: TRBJ1-2; CDR3nt: TGTGCCAGCAGAAGGACAGGGAGGAACTATGGCTACACCTTC; CDR3aa: CASRRTGRNYGYTF
abundance: -; v_gene: TRBV5-5; d_gene: -; j_gene: TRBJ1-2; CDR3nt: TGTGCCAGCAGCTCTAGTCAGCTTAACTATGGCTACACCTTC; CDR3aa: CASSSSQLNYGYTF
abundance: once; v_gene: TRBV25-1; d_gene: TRBD1; j_gene: TRBJ1-2; CDR3nt: TGTGCCAGCAGCCCAGGGGACAGGTACTATGGCTACACCTTC; CDR3aa: CASSPGDRYYGYTF
abundance: -; v_gene: TRBV5-1; d_gene: -; j_gene: TRBJ1-1; CDR3nt: TGCGCCAGCAGCCCTGGGGGGGTACCCTCTTTGGGAGCTTTCTTT; CDR3aa: CASSPGGVPSLGAFF
abundance: -; v_gene: TRBV23-1; d_gene: -; j_gene: TRBJ2-3; CDR3nt: TGCGCCAGCGTGGGGGAGGGGGGCCGCTGGACAGATACGCAGTATTTT; CDR3aa: CASVGEGGRWTDTQYF
abundance: -; v_gene: TRBV5-6; d_gene: -; j_gene: TRBJ2-7; CDR3nt: TGTGCCAGCAGCTTGGCCCAACAGTCGTACGAGCAGTACTTC; CDR3aa: CASSLAQQSYEQYF
abundance: -; v_gene: TRBV5-1; d_gene: TRBD2; j_gene: TRBJ2-5; CDR3nt: TGCGCCAGCAGCCGGGGACTAGCCCAAGAGACCCAGTACTTC; CDR3aa: CASSRGLAQETQYF
abundance: many; v_gene: TRBV18; d_gene: TRBD1; j_gene: TRBJ2-7; CDR3nt: TGTGCCAGCTCACCGCAGTACAGGGGCTCCTACGAGCAGTACTTC; CDR3aa: CASSPQYRGSYEQYF
abundance: -; v_gene: TRBV3-1/TRBV3-2; d_gene: -; j_gene: TRBJ1-1; CDR3nt: TGTGCCAGCGGAGGGCAGAACACTGAAGCTTTCTTT; CDR3aa: CASGGQNTEAFF
abundance: -; v_gene: TRBV28; d_gene: -; j_gene: TRBJ2-7; CDR3nt: TGTGCCAGCGGGGGACACGGCTACGAGCAGTACTTC; CDR3aa: CASGGHGYEQYF
abundance: -; v_gene: TRBV4-1; d_gene: -; j_gene: TRBJ1-5; CDR3nt: TGCGCCAGCAGCCAAAGCCCCCCCAGGGCAGGGAATCAGCCCCAGCATTTT; CDR3aa: CASSQSPPRAGNQPQHF
abundance: once; v_gene: TRBV5-1; d_gene: TRBD2; j_gene: TRBJ2-2; CDR3nt: TGCGCCAGCAGCTCGGCGGGGACTAGAAACACCGGGGAGCTGTTTTTT; CDR3aa: CASSSAGTRNTGELFF
abundance: once; v_gene: TRBV15; d_gene: -; j_gene: TRBJ1-3; CDR3nt: TGTGCCACCAGCAGAGACCCCGGACAGAGTGGAAACACCATATATTTT; CDR3aa: CATSRDPGQSGNTIYF
abundance: -; v_gene: TRBV4-1; d_gene: TRBD2; j_gene: TRBJ2-3; CDR3nt: TGCGCCAGCAGCCAAGGACTAGCGGGGGTAGATACGCAGTATTTT; CDR3aa: CASSQGLAGVDTQYF
abundance: -; v_gene: TRBV5-1; d_gene: -; j_gene: TRBJ1-2; CDR3nt: TGCGCCAGCAGCTTGGTTTCAGGGGCGAATGGCTACACCTTC; CDR3aa: CASSLVSGANGYTF
abundance: -; v_gene: TRBV15; d_gene: TRBD1; j_gene: TRBJ1-2; CDR3nt: TGTGCCACCAGCAGAGATCCGGGGACAGGGTATAGCTACACCTTC; CDR3aa: CATSRDPGTGYSYTF
abundance: -; v_gene: TRBV7-9; d_gene: -; j_gene: TRBJ1-1; CDR3nt: TGTGCCAGCAGCTTAGATCGCAGAAACACTGAAGCTTTCTTT; CDR3aa: CASSLDRRNTEAFF
abundance: -; v_gene: TRBV5-5; d_gene: TRBD1; j_gene: TRBJ1-6; CDR3nt: TGTGCCAGCAGCTTGAGCGGGACAGGGGCATCACCCCTCCACTTT; CDR3aa: CASSLSGTGASPLHF
abundance: -; v_gene: TRBV3-1/TRBV3-2; d_gene: TRBD2; j_gene: TRBJ2-3; CDR3nt: TGTGCCAGCAGCCAGGCGGGGGGGCTCGCAGATACGCAGTATTTT; CDR3aa: CASSQAGGLADTQYF
abundance: -; v_gene: TRBV4-1; d_gene: -; j_gene: TRBJ1-6; CDR3nt: TGCGCCAGCAGTGACGACAGGTTCGTGAATTCACCCCTCCACTTT; CDR3aa: CASSDDRFVNSPLHF
abundance: -; v_gene: TRBV2; d_gene: -; j_gene: TRBJ1-1; CDR3nt: TGTGCCAGCAGTGAGTGGCGGGAGAACACTGAAGCTTTCTTT; CDR3aa: CASSEWRENTEAFF
abundance: -; v_gene: TRBV7-9; d_gene: -; j_gene: TRBJ1-2; CDR3nt: TGTGCCAGCAGCTTACCCGGAGTTAACTATGGCTACACCTTC; CDR3aa: CASSLPGVNYGYTF
abundance: -; v_gene: TRBV3-1/TRBV3-2; d_gene: TRBD2; j_gene: TRBJ2-1; CDR3nt: TGTGCCAGCAGCCCAGTGGGCGGGGGTAAATACAATGAGCAGTTCTTC; CDR3aa: CASSPVGGGKYNEQFF
abundance: -; v_gene: TRBV4-1; d_gene: TRBD1; j_gene: TRBJ1-4; CDR3nt: TGCGCCAGCAGCCAAGGACAGGGAGGTGAAAAACTGTTTTTT; CDR3aa: CASSQGQGGEKLFF
abundance: -; v_gene: TRBV19; d_gene: TRBD1; j_gene: TRBJ1-5; CDR3nt: TGTGCCAGTAGTATTTGGAGGGGGCTCCCCGCTCAGCCCCAGCATTTT; CDR3aa: CASSIWRGLPAQPQHF
abundance: -; v_gene: TRBV10-3; d_gene: -; j_gene: TRBJ1-5; CDR3nt: TGTGCCATCAGTGAGTCAGGGAGGGGTGACAATCAGCCCCAGCATTTT; CDR3aa: CAISESGRGDNQPQHF
abundance: -; v_gene: TRBV7-2; d_gene: TRBD2; j_gene: TRBJ2-7; CDR3nt: TGTGCCAGCAGCTTACGCGGGGGGGCCTCTTGGGAGCAGTACTTC; CDR3aa: CASSLRGGASWEQYF
abundance: -; v_gene: TRBV29-1; d_gene: TRBD2; j_gene: TRBJ2-1; CDR3nt: TGCAGCGTTAGGACTAGCGGGGGGCCCCACAATGAGCAGTTCTTC; CDR3aa: CSVRTSGGPHNEQFF
abundance: -; v_gene: TRBV30; d_gene: TRBD1; j_gene: TRBJ1-2; CDR3nt: TGTGCCTGGAGCCGTTGGTCACAGGGGAATTACTATGGCTACACCTTC; CDR3aa: CAWSRWSQGNYYGYTF
abundance: -; v_gene: TRBV7-2; d_gene: -; j_gene: TRBJ2-1; CDR3nt: TGTGCCAGCAGCTTAGGCGGGACCGGGCCCTACAATGAGCAGTTCTTC; CDR3aa: CASSLGGTGPYNEQFF
abundance: -; v_gene: TRBV5-6; d_gene: -; j_gene: TRBJ2-2; CDR3nt: TGTGCCAGCAGCTCCACTAGTTCACATCCGAACACCGGGGAGCTGTTTTTT; CDR3aa: CASSSTSSHPNTGELFF
abundance: -; v_gene: TRBV7-6; d_gene: TRBD1; j_gene: TRBJ1-6; CDR3nt: TGTGCCAGCAGCCCTGTTCTTCTGACAGGGGTTAATTCACCCCTCCACTTT; CDR3aa: CASSPVLLTGVNSPLHF
abundance: once; v_gene: TRBV5-1; d_gene: -; j_gene: TRBJ1-1; CDR3nt: TGCGCCAGCAGCTATAGGGGTGGGATGAACACTGAAGCTTTCTTT; CDR3aa: CASSYRGGMNTEAFF
abundance: once; v_gene: TRBV2; d_gene: TRBD1; j_gene: TRBJ1-5; CDR3nt: TGTGCCAGCAGGACCCCGGGACAGAATCAGCCCCAGCATTTT; CDR3aa: CASRTPGQNQPQHF
abundance: -; v_gene: TRBV19; d_gene: -; j_gene: TRBJ1-6; CDR3nt: TGTGCCAGTAGTATAAGCGCGACAGCCTCACCCCTCCACTTT; CDR3aa: CASSISATASPLHF
abundance: -; v_gene: TRBV6-1; d_gene: -; j_gene: TRBJ1-3; CDR3nt: TGTGCCAGCAGTGAACGGGCGCGGGGTTTAAACACCATATATTTT; CDR3aa: CASSERARGLNTIYF
abundance: -; v_gene: TRBV3-1/TRBV3-2; d_gene: TRBD2; j_gene: TRBJ2-3; CDR3nt: TGTGCCAGCAGCCCGCGAATAGCGGGGGGTCCAGATACGCAGTATTTT; CDR3aa: CASSPRIAGGPDTQYF
abundance: -; v_gene: TRBV15; d_gene: -; j_gene: TRBJ2-7; CDR3nt: TGTGCCACCAGTCCGACTGGGAGAACGTACAGCTACGAGCAGTACTTC; CDR3aa: CATSPTGRTYSYEQYF